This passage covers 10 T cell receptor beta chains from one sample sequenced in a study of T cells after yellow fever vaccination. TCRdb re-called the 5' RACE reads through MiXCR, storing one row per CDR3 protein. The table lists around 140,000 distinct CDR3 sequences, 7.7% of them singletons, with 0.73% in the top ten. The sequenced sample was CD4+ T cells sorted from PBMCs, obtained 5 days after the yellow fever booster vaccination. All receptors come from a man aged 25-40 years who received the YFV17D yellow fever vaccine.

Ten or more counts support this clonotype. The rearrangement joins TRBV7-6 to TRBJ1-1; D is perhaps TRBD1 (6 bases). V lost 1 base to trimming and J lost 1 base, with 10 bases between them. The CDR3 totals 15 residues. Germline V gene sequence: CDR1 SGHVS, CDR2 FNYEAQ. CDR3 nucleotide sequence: TGTGCCAGCAGCTTAGAGGACAGAGAGAACACTGAAGCTTTCTTT. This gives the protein CASSLEDRENTEAFF.

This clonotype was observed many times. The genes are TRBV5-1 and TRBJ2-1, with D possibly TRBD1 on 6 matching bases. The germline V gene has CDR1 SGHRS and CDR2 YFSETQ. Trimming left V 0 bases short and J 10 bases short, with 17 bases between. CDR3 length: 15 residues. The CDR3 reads CASSLARDIPREQFF. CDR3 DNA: TGCGCCAGCAGCTTGGCCCGGGACATACCGCGCGAGCAGTTCTTC.

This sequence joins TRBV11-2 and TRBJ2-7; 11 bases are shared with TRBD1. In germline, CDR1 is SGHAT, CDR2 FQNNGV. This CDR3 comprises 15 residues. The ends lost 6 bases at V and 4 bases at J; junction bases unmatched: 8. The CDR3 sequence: CASRRPGQGAYEQYF. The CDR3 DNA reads TGTGCCAGCAGACGCCCCGGACAGGGGGCTTACGAGCAGTACTTC.

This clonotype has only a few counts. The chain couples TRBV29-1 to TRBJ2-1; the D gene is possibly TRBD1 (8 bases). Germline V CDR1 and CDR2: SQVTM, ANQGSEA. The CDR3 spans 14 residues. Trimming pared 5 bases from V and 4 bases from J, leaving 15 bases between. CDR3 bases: TGCAGCGTTCAGGGGGCTAGCGGATACAATGAGCAGTTCTTC. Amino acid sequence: CSVQGASGYNEQFF.

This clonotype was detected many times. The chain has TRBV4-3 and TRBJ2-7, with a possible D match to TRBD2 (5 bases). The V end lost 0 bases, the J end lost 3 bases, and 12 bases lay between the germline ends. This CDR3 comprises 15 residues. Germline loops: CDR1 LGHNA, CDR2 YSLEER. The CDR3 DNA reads TGCGCCAGCAGCCAAGATAGGAGGCCGAACTACGAGCAGTACTTC. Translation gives CASSQDRRPNYEQYF.

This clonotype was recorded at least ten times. CDR3 bases: TGTGCCAGCAGCTACCGGGACCATCTTGGTGAGCAGTTCTTC. Translation gives CASSYRDHLGEQFF. The V call is TRBV11-2, the J call TRBJ2-1; tentatively, D is TRBD1 or TRBD2 (5 bases each). Germline lookup yields CDR1 SGHAT and CDR2 FQNNGV. V gave up 4 bases and J gave up 9 bases, with 16 bases separating them. The CDR3 consists of 14 residues.

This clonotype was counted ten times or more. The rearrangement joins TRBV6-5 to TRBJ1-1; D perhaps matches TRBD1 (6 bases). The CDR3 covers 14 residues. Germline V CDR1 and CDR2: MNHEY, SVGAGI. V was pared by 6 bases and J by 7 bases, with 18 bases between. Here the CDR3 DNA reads TGTGCCAGCAGCCCTGGGAACAGGGCAAATGAAGCTTTCTTT. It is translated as CASSPGNRANEAFF.

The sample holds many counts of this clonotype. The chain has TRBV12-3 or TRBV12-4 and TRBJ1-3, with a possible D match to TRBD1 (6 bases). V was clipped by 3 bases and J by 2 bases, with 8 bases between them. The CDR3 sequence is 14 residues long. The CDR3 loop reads CASSFWGPGNTIYF. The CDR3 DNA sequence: TGTGCCAGCAGTTTTTGGGGGCCTGGAAACACCATATATTTT.

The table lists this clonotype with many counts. The CDR3 is CASSLGNYYEQYF. As DNA, the CDR3 is TGTGCCAGCAGCTTAGGCAATTACTACGAGCAGTACTTC. The V gene is TRBV7-2, the J gene TRBJ2-7, with D uncertain. Trimming took off 1 base at V and 3 bases at J, with 7 bases between the two ends. Germline CDR1 is SGHTA and CDR2 is FQGNSA. This CDR3 contains 13 residues.

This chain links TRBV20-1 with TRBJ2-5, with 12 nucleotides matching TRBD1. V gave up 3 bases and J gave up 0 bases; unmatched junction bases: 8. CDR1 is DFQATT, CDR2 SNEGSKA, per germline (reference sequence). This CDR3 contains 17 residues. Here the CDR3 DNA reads TGCAGTGCTAGGACGGGACAGGGGGCGGTGTACCAAGAGACCCAGTACTTC. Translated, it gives CSARTGQGAVYQETQYF.